This T cell receptor (beta chain) was captured in a study of blood T cells in healthy people across ages. Turning to the study itself: Template switching caught about one barcoded beta molecule for each two T cells.

Overall study results and limits: It was the long-lived donors that had more naive CD4+ cells and higher diversity than aged donors.

Per germline, CDR1 SGHTA and CDR2 FQGNSA. The CDR3 covers 14 residues. Trimming removed 2 bases from V and 15 bases from J, with 20 bases in between. Next came a second PCR, run for about 6 to 12 cycles, which used a sample-barcoded 5' primer along with a J-beta primer mix. TCRdb analysed the 5' RACE reads with MiXCR anew, one entry per CDR3 protein. The sample contains roughly 800,000 distinct CDR3 sequences, 50% to 65% of which appear only once. Per sample, at least 5 micrograms of total RNA were extracted. As regards this clonotype: The target antigen is unknown.

The sample taken for sequencing was blood. This chain joins TRBV7-2 and TRBJ2-4; the D gene is possibly TRBD1 (5 bases). The clonotype was recovered from a man aged 80 or over in good health. CDR3 protein: CASSLPLQTADPYF. CDR3 DNA sequence: TGTGCCAGCAGCTTACCCCTTCAGACAGCCGATCCGTACTTC. The entire variable domain, with the rest obtained from reference TRBV7-2 and TRBJ2-4, is as follows: GAGVSQSPSNKVTEKGKDVELRCDPISGHTALYWYRQSLGQGLEFLIYFQGNSAPDKSGLPSDRFSAERTGGSVSTLTIQRTQQEDSAVYLCASSLPLQTADPYFGAGTRLSVL.